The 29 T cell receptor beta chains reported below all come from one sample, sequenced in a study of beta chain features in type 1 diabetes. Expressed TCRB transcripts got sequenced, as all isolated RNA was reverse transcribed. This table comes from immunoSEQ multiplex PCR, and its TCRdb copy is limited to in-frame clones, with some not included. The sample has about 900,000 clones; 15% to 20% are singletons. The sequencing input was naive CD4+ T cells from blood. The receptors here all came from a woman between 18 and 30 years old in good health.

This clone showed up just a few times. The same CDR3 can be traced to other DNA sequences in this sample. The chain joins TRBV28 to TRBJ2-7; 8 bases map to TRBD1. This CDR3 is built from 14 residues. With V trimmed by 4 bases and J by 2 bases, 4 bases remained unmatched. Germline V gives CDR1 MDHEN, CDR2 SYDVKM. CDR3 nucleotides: TGTGCCAGCAGTTCCGGACAGGGAGCCTACGAGCAGTACTTC. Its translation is CASSSGQGAYEQYF.

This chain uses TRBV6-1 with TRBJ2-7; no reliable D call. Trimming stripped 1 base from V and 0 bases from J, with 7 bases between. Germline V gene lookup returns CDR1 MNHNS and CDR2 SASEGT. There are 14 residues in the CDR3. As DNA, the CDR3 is TGTGCCAGCAGTGAAGGGGGTGCCTCCTACGAGCAGTACTTC. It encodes CASSEGGASYEQYF.

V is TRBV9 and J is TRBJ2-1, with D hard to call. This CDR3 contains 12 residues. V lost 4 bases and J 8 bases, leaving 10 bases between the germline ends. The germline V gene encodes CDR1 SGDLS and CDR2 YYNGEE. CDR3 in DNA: TGTGCCAGCAGCCCGAGTTCTTATGAGCAGTTCTTC. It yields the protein CASSPSSYEQFF. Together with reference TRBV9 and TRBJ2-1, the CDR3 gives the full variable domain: DSGVTQTPKHLITATGQRVTLRCSPRSGDLSVYWYQQSLDQGLQFLIQYYNGEERAKGNILERFSAQQFPDLHSELNLSSLELGDSALYFCASSPSSYEQFFGPGTRLTVL.

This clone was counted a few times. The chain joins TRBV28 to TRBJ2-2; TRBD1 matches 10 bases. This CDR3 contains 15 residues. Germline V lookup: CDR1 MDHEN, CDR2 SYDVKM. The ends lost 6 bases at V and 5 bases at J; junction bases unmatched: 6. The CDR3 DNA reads TGTGCCAGCAGCCCCGGGACAGGGGTTACCGGGGAGCTGTTTTTT. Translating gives CASSPGTGVTGELFF.

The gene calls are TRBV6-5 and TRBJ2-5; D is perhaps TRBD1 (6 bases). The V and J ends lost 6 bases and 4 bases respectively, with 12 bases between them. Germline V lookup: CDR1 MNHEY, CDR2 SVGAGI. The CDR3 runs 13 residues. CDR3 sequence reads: CASSNRVGETQYF. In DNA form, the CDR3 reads TGTGCCAGCAGCAACAGGGTCGGAGAGACCCAGTACTTC.

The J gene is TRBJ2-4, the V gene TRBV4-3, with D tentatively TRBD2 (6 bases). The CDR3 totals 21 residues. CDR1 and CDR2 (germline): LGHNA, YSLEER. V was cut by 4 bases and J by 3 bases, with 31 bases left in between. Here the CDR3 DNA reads TGCGCCAGCAGCCCTCCCTCGGGGGTTGCGGGGAAAGAGGTGGTCAAAAACATTCAGTACTTC. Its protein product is CASSPPSGVAGKEVVKNIQYF.

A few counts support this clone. CDR3 in amino acids: CAISEGQSVYEQYF. CDR3 in DNA: TGTGCCATCAGTGAGGGACAGAGCGTCTACGAGCAGTACTTC. This rearrangement joins TRBV10-3 to TRBJ2-7, with D maybe TRBD1 (6 bases). This CDR3 contains 14 residues. CDR1 ENHRY and CDR2 SYGVKD come from the germline V gene. The V gene lost 2 bases and the J gene lost 3 bases, with 11 bases spanning the gap.

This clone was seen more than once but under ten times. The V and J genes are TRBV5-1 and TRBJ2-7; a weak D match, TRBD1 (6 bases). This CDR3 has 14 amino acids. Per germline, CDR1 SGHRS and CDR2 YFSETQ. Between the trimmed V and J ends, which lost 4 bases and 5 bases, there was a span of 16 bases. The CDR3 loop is CASSPQGYPHEQYF. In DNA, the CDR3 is TGCGCCAGCAGCCCACAGGGTTACCCCCACGAGCAGTACTTC.

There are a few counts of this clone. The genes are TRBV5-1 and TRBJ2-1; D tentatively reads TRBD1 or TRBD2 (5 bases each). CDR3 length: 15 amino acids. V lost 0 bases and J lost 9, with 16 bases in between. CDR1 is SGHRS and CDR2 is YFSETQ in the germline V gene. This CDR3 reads CASSLAGTHGPEQFF. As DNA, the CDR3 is TGCGCCAGCAGCTTGGCCGGGACCCACGGCCCTGAGCAGTTCTTC.

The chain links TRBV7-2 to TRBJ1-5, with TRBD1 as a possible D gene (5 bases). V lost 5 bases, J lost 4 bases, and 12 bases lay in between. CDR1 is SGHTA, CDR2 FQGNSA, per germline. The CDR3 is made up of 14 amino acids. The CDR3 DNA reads TGTGCCAGCAGCACCAGGGACGGTAATCAGCCCCAGCATTTT. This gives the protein CASSTRDGNQPQHF.

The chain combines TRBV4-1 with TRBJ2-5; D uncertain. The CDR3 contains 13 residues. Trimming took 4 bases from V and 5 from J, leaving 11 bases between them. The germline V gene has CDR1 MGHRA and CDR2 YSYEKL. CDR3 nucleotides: TGCGCCAGCAGCCTAGGGAATTACGAGACCCAGTACTTC. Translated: CASSLGNYETQYF.

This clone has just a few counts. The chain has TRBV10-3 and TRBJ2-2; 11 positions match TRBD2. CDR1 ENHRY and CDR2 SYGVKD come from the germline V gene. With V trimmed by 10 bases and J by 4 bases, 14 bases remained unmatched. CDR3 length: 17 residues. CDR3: CATSGTSGLMGTGELFF. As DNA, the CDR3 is TGTGCCACCTCCGGGACTAGCGGTCTAATGGGCACCGGGGAGCTGTTTTTT.

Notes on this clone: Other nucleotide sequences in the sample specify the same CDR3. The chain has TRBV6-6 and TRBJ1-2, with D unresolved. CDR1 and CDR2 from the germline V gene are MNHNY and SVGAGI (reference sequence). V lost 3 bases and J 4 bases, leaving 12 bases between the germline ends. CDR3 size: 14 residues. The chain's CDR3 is CASSYSTAGYGYTF. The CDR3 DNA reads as TGTGCCAGCAGTTATTCGACGGCCGGCTATGGCTACACCTTC.

The CDR3 sequence is CSAGRTDTQYF. The DNA for the CDR3 is TGCAGTGCAGGCCGCACAGATACGCAGTATTTT. The rearrangement links TRBV20-1 to TRBJ2-3, with D hard to call. The CDR3 spans 11 residues. V gave up 6 bases and J gave up 1 base, with 5 bases separating them. Germline CDR1 reads DFQATT; CDR2 reads SNEGSKA (reference sequence).

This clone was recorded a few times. The CDR3 region is CASSLKGGPNNEQFF. The CDR3 DNA sequence: TGTGCCAGCAGCTTAAAGGGAGGGCCTAACAATGAGCAGTTCTTC. This chain links TRBV7-3 with TRBJ2-1; 7 bases line up with TRBD2. The CDR3 extends over 15 amino acids. Trimming at V came to 1 base and at J to 5 bases, leaving 5 bases not matched to a gene. Germline-derived CDR1 and CDR2 are SGHTA and FQGTGA.

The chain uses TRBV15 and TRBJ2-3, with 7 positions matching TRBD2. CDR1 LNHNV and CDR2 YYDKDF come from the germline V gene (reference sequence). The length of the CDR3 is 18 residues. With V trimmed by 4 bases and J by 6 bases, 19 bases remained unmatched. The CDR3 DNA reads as TGTGCCACCAGCACCCGACCCGGTGAAGCGGGGATGGGGGATACGCAGTATTTT. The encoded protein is CATSTRPGEAGMGDTQYF.

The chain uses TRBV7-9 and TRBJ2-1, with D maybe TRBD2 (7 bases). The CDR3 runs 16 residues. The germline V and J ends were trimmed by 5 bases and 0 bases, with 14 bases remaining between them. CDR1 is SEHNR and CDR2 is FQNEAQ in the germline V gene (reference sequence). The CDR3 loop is CASSPRGATSYNEQFF. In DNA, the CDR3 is TGTGCCAGCAGCCCCCGGGGGGCAACCTCCTACAATGAGCAGTTCTTC.

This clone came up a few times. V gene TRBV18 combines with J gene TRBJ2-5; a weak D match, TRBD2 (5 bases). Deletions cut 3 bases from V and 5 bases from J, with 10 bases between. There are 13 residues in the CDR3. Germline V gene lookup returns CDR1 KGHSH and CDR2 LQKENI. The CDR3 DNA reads TGTGCCAGCTCACCCGAGGGAATGGAGACCCAGTACTTC. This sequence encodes CASSPEGMETQYF.

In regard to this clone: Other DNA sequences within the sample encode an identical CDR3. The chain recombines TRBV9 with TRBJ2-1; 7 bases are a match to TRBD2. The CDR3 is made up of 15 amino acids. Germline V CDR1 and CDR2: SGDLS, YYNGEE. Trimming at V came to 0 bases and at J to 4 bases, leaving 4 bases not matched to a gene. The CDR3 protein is CASSVGGRGYNEQFF. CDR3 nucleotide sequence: TGTGCCAGCAGCGTAGGCGGGAGAGGGTACAATGAGCAGTTCTTC.

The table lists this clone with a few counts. In DNA, the CDR3 is TGTGCCAGCAGCACCACTAGCGGGAGGGCCCCAGATACGCAGTATTTT. Translated: CASSTTSGRAPDTQYF. J is TRBJ2-3 and V is TRBV7-9, with 13 bases fitting TRBD2. The V gene end was trimmed by 5 bases and the J gene end by 4 bases; junction bases not matched to a gene: 6. Per germline, CDR1 SEHNR and CDR2 FQNEAQ (reference sequence). The CDR3 has 16 residues.

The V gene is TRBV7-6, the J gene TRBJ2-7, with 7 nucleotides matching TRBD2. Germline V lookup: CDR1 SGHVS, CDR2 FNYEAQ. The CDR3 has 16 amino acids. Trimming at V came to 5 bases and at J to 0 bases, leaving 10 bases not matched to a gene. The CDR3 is CASSPRAGTSSYEQYF. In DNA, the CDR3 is TGTGCCAGCAGCCCTAGAGCGGGAACGAGCTCCTACGAGCAGTACTTC.

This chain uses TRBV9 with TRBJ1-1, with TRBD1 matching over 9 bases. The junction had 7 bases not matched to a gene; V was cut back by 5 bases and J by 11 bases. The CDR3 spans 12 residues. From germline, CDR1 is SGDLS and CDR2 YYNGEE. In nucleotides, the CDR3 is TGTGCCAGCAGTAAGGACAGGGGCGATGCTTTCTTT. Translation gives CASSKDRGDAFF. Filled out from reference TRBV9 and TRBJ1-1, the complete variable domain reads DSGVTQTPKHLITATGQRVTLRCSPRSGDLSVYWYQQSLDQGLQFLIQYYNGEERAKGNILERFSAQQFPDLHSELNLSSLELGDSALYFCASSKDRGDAFFGQGTRLTVV.

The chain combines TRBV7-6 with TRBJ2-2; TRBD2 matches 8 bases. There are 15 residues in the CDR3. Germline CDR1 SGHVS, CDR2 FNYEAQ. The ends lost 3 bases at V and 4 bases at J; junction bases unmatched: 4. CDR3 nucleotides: TGTGCCAGCAGCTTTGCGGGAGGTGTCACCGGGGAGCTGTTTTTT. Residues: CASSFAGGVTGELFF.

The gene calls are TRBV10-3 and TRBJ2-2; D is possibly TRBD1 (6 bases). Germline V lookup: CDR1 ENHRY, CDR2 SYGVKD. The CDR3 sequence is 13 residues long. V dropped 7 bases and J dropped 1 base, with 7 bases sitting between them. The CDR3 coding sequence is TGTGCCATCACAGGGGAGAACACCGGGGAGCTGTTTTTT. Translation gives CAITGENTGELFF.

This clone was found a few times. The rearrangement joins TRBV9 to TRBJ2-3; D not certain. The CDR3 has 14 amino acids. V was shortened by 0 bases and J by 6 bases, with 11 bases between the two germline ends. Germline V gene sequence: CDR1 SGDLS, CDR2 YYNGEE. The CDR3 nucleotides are TGTGCCAGCAGCGTAGAGCCTCTTGCCGATACGCAGTATTTT. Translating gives CASSVEPLADTQYF. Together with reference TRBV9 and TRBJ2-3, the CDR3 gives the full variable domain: DSGVTQTPKHLITATGQRVTLRCSPRSGDLSVYWYQQSLDQGLQFLIQYYNGEERAKGNILERFSAQQFPDLHSELNLSSLELGDSALYFCASSVEPLADTQYFGPGTRLTVL.

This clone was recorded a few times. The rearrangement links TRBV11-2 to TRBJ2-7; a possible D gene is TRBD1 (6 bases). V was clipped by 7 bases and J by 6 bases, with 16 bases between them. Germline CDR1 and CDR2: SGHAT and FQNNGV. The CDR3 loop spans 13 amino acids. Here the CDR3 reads CASNQQGFGEQYF. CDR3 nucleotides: TGTGCCAGCAACCAACAGGGTTTTGGCGAGCAGTACTTC. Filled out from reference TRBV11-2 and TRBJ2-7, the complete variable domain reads EAGVAQSPRYKIIEKRQSVAFWCNPISGHATLYWYQQILGQGPKLLIQFQNNGVVDDSQLPKDRFSAERLKGVDSTLKIQPAKLEDSAVYLCASNQQGFGEQYFGPGTRLTVT.

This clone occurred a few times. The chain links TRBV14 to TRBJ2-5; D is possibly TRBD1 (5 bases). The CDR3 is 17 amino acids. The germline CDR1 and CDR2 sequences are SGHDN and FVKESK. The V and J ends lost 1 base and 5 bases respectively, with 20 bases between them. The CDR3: CASSQARNPRVGETQYF. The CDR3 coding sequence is TGTGCCAGCAGCCAAGCGAGGAACCCCAGGGTAGGGGAGACCCAGTACTTC.

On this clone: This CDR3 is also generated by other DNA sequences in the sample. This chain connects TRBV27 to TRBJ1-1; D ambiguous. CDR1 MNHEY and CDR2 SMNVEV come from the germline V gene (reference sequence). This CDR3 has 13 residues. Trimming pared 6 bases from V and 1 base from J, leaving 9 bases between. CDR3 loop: CASSLKGNTEAFF. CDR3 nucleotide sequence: TGTGCCAGCAGCCTAAAAGGGAACACTGAAGCTTTCTTT.

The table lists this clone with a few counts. The CDR3 nucleotides read TGTGCCAGCAGCCCACGTGAGAAGGGGGTGCGGGAGACCCAGTACTTC. This sequence encodes CASSPREKGVRETQYF. This chain connects TRBV7-2 to TRBJ2-5; perhaps TRBD1 as D (6 bases). Trimming took off 5 bases at V and 5 bases at J, with 21 bases between the two ends. Germline lookup yields CDR1 SGHTA and CDR2 FQGNSA. The CDR3 has 16 amino acids.